Sequencing of this TCR beta chain was carried out in a study of blood T cells in healthy people across ages. As regards this clonotype: What it recognizes is unknown.

A second PCR of about 7 to 12 cycles used a sample-barcoded 5' primer and a J-beta primer mix. TCRdb fed the 5' RACE reads into MiXCR, producing one record per CDR3 protein. The sample has some 320,000 distinct CDR3 sequences; 25% to 30% are singletons. Study conclusions and caveats: CMV status of donors was not determined, possibly confounding expanded clonotype changes.

Per individual sample, total RNA of at least 6 micrograms was extracted. The sample comprised blood. The source of this sequence is a woman between 65 and 79 years old in good health.

The CDR3 nucleotides are TGCAGCGTTGAAGACGGGAGCTCCTACGAGCAGTACTTC. Translated, it gives CSVEDGSSYEQYF. The V gene is TRBV29-1, the J gene TRBJ2-7; tentative D call: TRBD2 (6 bases). Germline V gene sequence: CDR1 SQVTM, CDR2 ANQGSEA. Trimming took 0 bases from V and 0 from J, leaving 6 bases between them. This CDR3 is built from 13 residues.